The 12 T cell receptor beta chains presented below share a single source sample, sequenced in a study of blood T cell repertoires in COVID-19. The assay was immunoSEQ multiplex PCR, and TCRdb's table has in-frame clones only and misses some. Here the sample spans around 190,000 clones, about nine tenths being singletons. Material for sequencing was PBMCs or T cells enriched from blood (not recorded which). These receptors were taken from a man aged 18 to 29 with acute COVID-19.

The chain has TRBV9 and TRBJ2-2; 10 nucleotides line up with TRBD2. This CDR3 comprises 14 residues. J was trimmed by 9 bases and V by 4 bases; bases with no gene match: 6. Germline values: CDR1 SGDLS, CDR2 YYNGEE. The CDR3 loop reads CASSTGTSERELFF. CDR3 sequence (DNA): TGTGCCAGCAGCACCGGGACTAGCGAACGGGAGCTGTTTTTT.

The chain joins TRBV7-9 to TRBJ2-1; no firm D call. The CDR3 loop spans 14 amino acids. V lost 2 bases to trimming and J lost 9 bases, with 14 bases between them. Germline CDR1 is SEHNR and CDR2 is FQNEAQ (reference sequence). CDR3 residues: CASSLLSRTGEQFF. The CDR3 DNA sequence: TGTGCCAGCAGCTTACTGTCGAGAACGGGTGAGCAGTTCTTC.

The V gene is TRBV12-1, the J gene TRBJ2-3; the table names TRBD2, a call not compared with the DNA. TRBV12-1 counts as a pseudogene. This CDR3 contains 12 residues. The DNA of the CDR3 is TGTGCCAGCAGCTTTACGACGGGTACGCAGTATTTT. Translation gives CASSFTTGTQYF.

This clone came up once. In DNA form, the CDR3 reads TGTGCCAGCAGTTTGGTACTAGCGGGAGGGGGTGAGCAGTACTTC. This codes for CASSLVLAGGGEQYF. The rearrangement links TRBV28 to TRBJ2-7; 13 positions match TRBD2. With 3 bases clipped from V and 7 bases from J, the junction kept 6 bases outside the gene matches. The germline gives CDR1 MDHEN, CDR2 SYDVKM. The length of the CDR3 is 15 residues.

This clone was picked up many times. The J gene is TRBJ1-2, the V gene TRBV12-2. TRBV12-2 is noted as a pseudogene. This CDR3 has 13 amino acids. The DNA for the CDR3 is TGTGCAAGTCGCTTAGCCCCCCTAAGAGGCTACACCTTC. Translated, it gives CASRLAPLRGYTF.

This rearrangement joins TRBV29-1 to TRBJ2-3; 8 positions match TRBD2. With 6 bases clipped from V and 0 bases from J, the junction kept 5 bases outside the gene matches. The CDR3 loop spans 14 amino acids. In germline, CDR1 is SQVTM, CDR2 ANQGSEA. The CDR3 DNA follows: TGCAGCGTCCGACTAGCGAGGAGCACAGATACGCAGTATTTT. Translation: CSVRLARSTDTQYF.

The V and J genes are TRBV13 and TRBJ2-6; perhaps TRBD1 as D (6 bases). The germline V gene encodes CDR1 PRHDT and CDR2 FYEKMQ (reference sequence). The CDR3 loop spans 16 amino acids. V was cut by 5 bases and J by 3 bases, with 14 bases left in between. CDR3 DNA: TGTGCCAGCAGCCCCCAGGGGTATGTTGGGGCCAACGTCCTGACTTTC. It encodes CASSPQGYVGANVLTF. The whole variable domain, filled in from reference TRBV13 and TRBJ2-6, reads AAGVIQSPRHLIKEKRETATLKCYPIPRHDTVYWYQQGPGQDPQFLISFYEKMQSDKGSIPDRFSAQQFSDYHSELNMSSLELGDSALYFCASSPQGYVGANVLTFGAGSRLTVL.

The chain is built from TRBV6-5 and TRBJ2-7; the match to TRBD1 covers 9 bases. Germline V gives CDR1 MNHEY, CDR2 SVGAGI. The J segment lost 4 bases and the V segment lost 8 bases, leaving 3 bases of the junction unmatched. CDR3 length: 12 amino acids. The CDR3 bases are TGTGCCAGCCGGGACAGGGAATACGAGCAGTACTTC. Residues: CASRDREYEQYF.

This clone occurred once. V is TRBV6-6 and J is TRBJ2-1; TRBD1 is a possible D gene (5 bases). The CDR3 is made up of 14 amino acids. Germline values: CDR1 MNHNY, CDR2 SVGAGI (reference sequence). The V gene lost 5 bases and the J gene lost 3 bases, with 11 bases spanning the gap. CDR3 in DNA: TGTGCCAGCAGTAGCTCAGGGTACTACAATGAGCAGTTCTTC. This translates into CASSSSGYYNEQFF.

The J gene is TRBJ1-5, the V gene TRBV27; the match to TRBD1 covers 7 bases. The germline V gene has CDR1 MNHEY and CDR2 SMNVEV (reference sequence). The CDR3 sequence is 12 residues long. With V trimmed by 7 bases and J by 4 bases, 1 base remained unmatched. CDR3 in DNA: TGTGCCAGCATGACAGGGAATCAGCCCCAGCATTTT. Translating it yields CASMTGNQPQHF.

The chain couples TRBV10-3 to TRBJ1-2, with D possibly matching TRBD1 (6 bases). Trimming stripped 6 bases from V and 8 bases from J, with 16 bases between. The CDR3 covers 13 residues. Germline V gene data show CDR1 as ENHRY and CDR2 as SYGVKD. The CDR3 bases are TGTGCCATCAGGGCGGACAGTAACGACGGCTACACCTTC. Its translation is CAIRADSNDGYTF.

CDR3 residues: CASSPRQGVGEQYF. As DNA, the CDR3 is TGTGCCAGCAGCCCCCGACAGGGGGTTGGCGAGCAGTACTTC. This chain links TRBV7-9 with TRBJ2-7; 9 nucleotides match TRBD1. CDR1 and CDR2 (germline): SEHNR, FQNEAQ (reference sequence). The CDR3 runs to 14 residues. Losses at the gene ends were 5 bases for V and 6 bases for J; bases not matched to a gene: 8.